Presented here are 17 T cell receptor beta chains from one specimen sequenced in a study of blood T cells in healthy people across ages. Primed by a sample-barcoded 5' primer and a J-beta primer mix, a second PCR proceeded for roughly 6 to 12 cycles. A single record per CDR3 protein comes from TCRdb applying MiXCR to the 5' RACE reads. The table has some 920,000 distinct CDR3 sequences, about 53% seen once. Sample: blood. These receptor sequences come from a woman aged 55 to 70 in good health.

V and J are TRBV4-2 and TRBJ2-1; D may be TRBD2 (6 bases). This CDR3 spans 18 amino acids. Trimming removed 1 base at V and 0 bases at J, with 16 bases between. Per germline, CDR1 LGHNA and CDR2 YNFKEQ. CDR3 in DNA: TGTGCCAGCAGCCAAGTTCAAGGCGGGGTGAGCTCCTACAATGAGCAGTTCTTC. This codes for CASSQVQGGVSSYNEQFF.

The genes are TRBV28 and TRBJ1-4; 7 bases line up with TRBD1. CDR3 length equals 15 residues. V lost 6 bases and J lost 7; bases outside the gene matches: 11. Germline CDR1 MDHEN, CDR2 SYDVKM. CDR3 sequence (DNA): TGTGCCAGCAGGCAAAAGTACAGGGGTATTGAAAAACTGTTTTTT. Translation: CASRQKYRGIEKLFF.

The chain links TRBV20-1 to TRBJ2-1; tentative D call: TRBD2 (5 bases). Germline V gene sequence: CDR1 DFQATT, CDR2 SNEGSKA (reference sequence). Trimming stripped 3 bases from V and 7 bases from J, with 10 bases between. The CDR3 contains 12 residues. The CDR3 DNA is TGCAGTGCTAGGGCCAGAGGGAATGAGCAGTTCTTC. Protein sequence: CSARARGNEQFF.

V is TRBV7-2 and J is TRBJ2-7, with 7 bases aligning to TRBD1. Germline V gene data show CDR1 as SGHTA and CDR2 as FQGNSA. The trim removed 5 bases at V and 0 bases at J, leaving 7 bases unmatched. The CDR3 extends over 15 amino acids. The CDR3 is CASSPNKGASYEQYF. The DNA of the CDR3 is TGTGCCAGCAGCCCCAATAAGGGGGCCTCCTACGAGCAGTACTTC.

The V and J genes are TRBV30 and TRBJ2-3; D might be TRBD2 (6 bases). The V gene lost 1 base and the J gene lost 2 bases, with 13 bases spanning the gap. Germline assignment: CDR1 GTSNPN and CDR2 SVGIG (reference sequence). The CDR3 is made up of 15 amino acids. Written as DNA, the CDR3 is TGTGCCTGGAGTGAAGGACTATTGTACACAGATACGCAGTATTTT. This translates into CAWSEGLLYTDTQYF.

The chain couples TRBV3-1 to TRBJ1-2; TRBD1 matches at 7 bases. Trimming at V came to 4 bases and at J to 4 bases, leaving 9 bases not matched to a gene. The CDR3 loop spans 15 amino acids. Germline loops: CDR1 LGHDT, CDR2 YNNKEL (reference sequence). The CDR3 nucleotides are TGTGCCAGCAGCCCTCTTTTGACAGGGCTCTATGGCTACACCTTC. Its translation is CASSPLLTGLYGYTF.

This chain uses TRBV20-1 with TRBJ2-1; 14 nucleotides line up with TRBD2. The CDR3 runs 19 residues. In germline, CDR1 is DFQATT, CDR2 SNEGSKA (reference sequence). The ends lost 4 bases at V and 6 bases at J; junction bases unmatched: 17. In DNA form, the CDR3 reads TGCAGTGCTATCCCTTCGGGACTAGCGGGAGTTGGGTTCGCCAATGAGCAGTTCTTC. Translation gives CSAIPSGLAGVGFANEQFF.

The chain joins TRBV27 to TRBJ2-3, with 14 bases that match TRBD2. This CDR3 contains 17 residues. In germline, CDR1 is MNHEY, CDR2 SMNVEV (reference sequence). V lost 6 bases, J lost 7 bases, and 12 bases stayed unmatched. The CDR3 DNA follows: TGTGCCAGCAGCACAGTTATGACTAGCGGGAGGGCAAATACGCAGTATTTT. This gives the protein CASSTVMTSGRANTQYF.

A few counts support this clonotype. The CDR3 loop is CASSRQVDSIYGYTF. CDR3 nucleotide sequence: TGCGCCAGCAGCCGACAAGTGGACAGCATCTATGGCTACACCTTC. The chain combines TRBV4-3 with TRBJ1-2, with D perhaps TRBD1 (6 bases). This CDR3 is 15 amino acids long. The germline CDR1 and CDR2 sequences are LGHNA and YSLEER. V gave up 4 bases and J gave up 4 bases, with 16 bases separating them.

V is TRBV2 and J is TRBJ2-7, with 7 bases matching TRBD1. V trimming: 6 bases; J trimming: 8 bases; junction bases outside the gene matches: 10. Germline lookup yields CDR1 SNHLY and CDR2 FYNNEI. The CDR3 has 13 residues. The DNA of the CDR3 is TGTGCCAGCAGGAGGGGACAGAAGCTCAAGCAGTACTTC. Amino acids: CASRRGQKLKQYF.

This clonotype was found once. CDR3 DNA: TGTGCCAGCAGCCAGCTAGCGGGAGGGATCTACAATGAGCAGTTCTTC. Translated: CASSQLAGGIYNEQFF. The chain has TRBV14 and TRBJ2-1, with TRBD2 matching over 12 bases. This CDR3 region has 16 residues. The germline CDR1 and CDR2 sequences are SGHDN and FVKESK. The V segment lost 3 bases and the J segment 3 bases; nucleotides outside the gene matches: 3.

Points on this clonotype: An end of the junction differs from the germline gene, which may be a read error. The CDR3, as DNA: TGTGCCAGCAGCCCCCTAGCAAACAATGAGCAGTTCTTT. Protein sequence: CASSPLANNEQFF. J is TRBJ2-1 and V is TRBV9, with D tentatively TRBD2 (5 bases). CDR1 is SGDLS, CDR2 YYNGEE, per germline. The CDR3 has 13 residues.

This clonotype was seen just once. The rearrangement joins TRBV20-1 to TRBJ2-7; D may be TRBD1 (5 bases). The CDR3 loop spans 16 amino acids. The germline CDR1 and CDR2 sequences are DFQATT and SNEGSKA (reference sequence). The V end was cut by 1 base, the J end by 2 bases, with 18 bases between. This CDR3 reads CSARGAARATPYEQYF. In nucleotides, the CDR3 is TGCAGTGCTAGAGGCGCTGCCAGGGCGACTCCCTACGAGCAGTACTTC.

The J gene is TRBJ1-1, the V gene TRBV28, with D perhaps matching TRBD1 (5 bases). Trimming shortened V by 6 bases and J by 5 bases, and 16 bases separated the two germline ends. Germline loops: CDR1 MDHEN, CDR2 SYDVKM. The CDR3 spans 14 residues. CDR3 DNA sequence: TGTGCCAGCAGCAGGAGCCGGGGCAGGACTGAAGCTTTCTTT. Its protein is CASSRSRGRTEAFF.

The chain has TRBV3-1 and TRBJ2-1; D call uncertain. Trimming removed 4 bases from V and 6 bases from J, with 13 bases in between. The CDR3 totals 14 residues. Germline V gene sequence: CDR1 LGHDT, CDR2 YNNKEL (reference sequence). CDR3 residues: CASSPPLSPNEQFF. The CDR3 region has the DNA TGTGCCAGCAGCCCCCCCCTGTCGCCCAATGAGCAGTTCTTC.

This clonotype was seen repeatedly, ten times or more. J is TRBJ2-3 and V is TRBV4-3; 9 nucleotides agree with TRBD2. V lost 1 base to trimming and J lost 2 bases; unmatched junction nucleotides: 4. Germline-derived CDR1 and CDR2 are LGHNA and YSLEER. The CDR3 extends over 16 amino acids. The CDR3: CASSQGLAESTDTQYF. The CDR3 region has the DNA TGCGCCAGCAGCCAAGGACTAGCGGAGTCCACAGATACGCAGTATTTT.

The J gene is TRBJ2-2, the V gene TRBV12-3 or TRBV12-4, with D possibly TRBD1 on 6 matching bases. Between the trimmed V and J ends, which lost 3 bases and 6 bases, there was a span of 14 bases. The CDR3 length is 15 residues. The CDR3 region has the DNA TGTGCCAGCAGTTTTTTGGGGGCCGACGCCGGGGAGCTGTTTTTT. Protein product: CASSFLGADAGELFF.